A selection of T cell receptor beta chains follows, all from one sample in a study of blood T cell repertoires in COVID-19. Using immunoSEQ multiplex PCR, the repertoire was profiled, and TCRdb retains in-frame clones only, with some absent. Of around 150,000 clones detected, about 92% appear once; the ten largest clones hold roughly 4.8%. The sequencing sample was made of peripheral blood. The receptors were sampled from a man aged 30 to 45 with COVID-19, enrolled during active disease. Each CDR3 is given with its conserved first and last residue. The D gene is left open where the match is weak. Rows may omit the clone size; those that give it use once, few, many or a size class.

D gene: TRBD1
clone size: few
V gene: TRBV7-3
CDR3 length: 15
J gene: TRBJ2-7
CDR3 DNA: TGTGCCAGCAGCCTCAATCCGGGACAGGGAGGTGAGCAGTACTTC
CDR3 protein: CASSLNPGQGGEQYF

D gene: -
clone size: -
V gene: TRBV7-2
CDR3 length: 14
J gene: TRBJ1-3
CDR3 DNA: TGTGCCAGCAGCTTATTCGGGGGGGGAAACACCATATATTTT
CDR3 protein: CASSLFGGGNTIYF

D gene: -
clone size: -
V gene: TRBV3-1/TRBV3-2
CDR3 length: 18
J gene: TRBJ2-2
CDR3 DNA: TGTGCCAGCAGCCGCACCACGGCGGGGTTCGCGAACACCGGGGAGCTGTTTTTT
CDR3 protein: CASSRTTAGFANTGELFF

D gene: -
clone size: -
V gene: TRBV12-3/TRBV12-4
CDR3 length: 13
J gene: TRBJ2-7
CDR3 DNA: TGTGCCAGCAGTTACTTCGGCGGGAACGAGCAGTACTTC
CDR3 protein: CASSYFGGNEQYF

D gene: TRBD1
clone size: -
V gene: TRBV4-3
CDR3 length: 15
J gene: TRBJ1-4
CDR3 DNA: TGCGCCAGCAGCCCAAACCCTAGACAGGGGGCAGAACTGTTTTTT
CDR3 protein: CASSPNPRQGAELFF

D gene: -
clone size: -
V gene: TRBV4-1
CDR3 length: 21
J gene: TRBJ1-5
CDR3 DNA: TGCGCCAGCAGCCCCCTATCCGGGCAGACTTCTTCAGGGGTTGTGAATCAGCCCCAGCATTTT
CDR3 protein: CASSPLSGQTSSGVVNQPQHF

D gene: -
clone size: -
V gene: TRBV19
CDR3 length: 15
J gene: TRBJ2-2
CDR3 DNA: TGTGCCAGTACCCCCATCACAGGTTTCACCGGGGAGCTGTTTTTT
CDR3 protein: CASTPITGFTGELFF

D gene: -
clone size: -
V gene: TRBV4-1
CDR3 length: 15
J gene: TRBJ1-1
CDR3 DNA: TGCGCCAGCAGCCACCCAGGGACAACGAACACTGAAGCTTTCTTT
CDR3 protein: CASSHPGTTNTEAFF

D gene: -
clone size: -
V gene: TRBV9
CDR3 length: 15
J gene: TRBJ1-3
CDR3 DNA: TGTGCCAGCAGCGTAGGGCAGGGGAGTGGAAACACCATATATTTT
CDR3 protein: CASSVGQGSGNTIYF

D gene: -
clone size: -
V gene: TRBV19
CDR3 length: 15
J gene: TRBJ2-5
CDR3 DNA: TGTGCCAGTAGTATAGGGAGCAGCCTGCAGGAGACCCAGTACTTC
CDR3 protein: CASSIGSSLQETQYF

D gene: TRBD2
clone size: once
V gene: TRBV7-3
CDR3 length: 16
J gene: TRBJ2-1
CDR3 DNA: TGTGCCAGCAGCCCCTTACCGGCTAGCGGACACAATGAGCAGTTCTTC
CDR3 protein: CASSPLPASGHNEQFF

D gene: TRBD2
clone size: -
V gene: TRBV19
CDR3 length: 20
J gene: TRBJ2-7
CDR3 DNA: TGTGCCAGTAGTATCCGCCCCATGACTAGCGGGAGGGCCAGGTACGCCGAGCAGTACTTC
CDR3 protein: CASSIRPMTSGRARYAEQYF

D gene: TRBD1
clone size: -
V gene: TRBV5-1
CDR3 length: 14
J gene: TRBJ2-7
CDR3 DNA: TGCGCCAGCAGCCCCGGACAGGGCCTTTACGAGCAGTACTTC
CDR3 protein: CASSPGQGLYEQYF

D gene: TRBD1
clone size: -
V gene: TRBV6-5
CDR3 length: 14
J gene: TRBJ1-1
CDR3 DNA: TGTGCCAGCGGCCGGCGGACAGGGAACACTGAAGCTTTCTTT
CDR3 protein: CASGRRTGNTEAFF

D gene: -
clone size: -
V gene: TRBV2
CDR3 length: 15
J gene: TRBJ2-3
CDR3 DNA: TGTGCCAGCAGTGTCAATCACAGGGCCACAGATACGCAGTATTTT
CDR3 protein: CASSVNHRATDTQYF

D gene: TRBD1
clone size: once
V gene: TRBV7-9
CDR3 length: 18
J gene: TRBJ2-2
CDR3 DNA: TGTGCCAGCAGCTTAAGGGGACAGGGGCGGACGAACACCGGGGAGCTGTTTTTT
CDR3 protein: CASSLRGQGRTNTGELFF

D gene: -
clone size: -
V gene: TRBV29-1
CDR3 length: 11
J gene: TRBJ1-2
CDR3 DNA: TGCAGCGCCCGGACAGAGTATGGCTACACCTTC
CDR3 protein: CSARTEYGYTF

D gene: TRBD1
clone size: -
V gene: TRBV6-5
CDR3 length: 16
J gene: TRBJ1-1
CDR3 DNA: TGTGCCAGCAGTTACTCGTGGACAGGGCTGAACACTGAAGCTTTCTTT
CDR3 protein: CASSYSWTGLNTEAFF

D gene: TRBD1
clone size: -
V gene: TRBV7-6
CDR3 length: 15
J gene: TRBJ2-1
CDR3 DNA: TGTGCCAGCAGCTTACAGGGGGCATCCTACAATGAGCAGTTCTTC
CDR3 protein: CASSLQGASYNEQFF

D gene: -
clone size: -
V gene: TRBV6-2/TRBV6-3
CDR3 length: 15
J gene: TRBJ2-7
CDR3 DNA: TGTGCCAGCAGTTACTTGAGGACAACCACGGACGAGCAGTACTTC
CDR3 protein: CASSYLRTTTDEQYF

D gene: TRBD1
clone size: -
V gene: TRBV9
CDR3 length: 18
J gene: TRBJ1-3
CDR3 DNA: TGTGCCAGCAGCGCCTCGGGACAGGGAACCTCCACTGGAAACACCATATATTTT
CDR3 protein: CASSASGQGTSTGNTIYF

D gene: TRBD1
clone size: -
V gene: TRBV5-8
CDR3 length: 17
J gene: TRBJ1-2
CDR3 DNA: TGTGCCAGCAGCTTGGAAGGTTTTGGCAGGGGGCTAGGAGGCTACACCTTC
CDR3 protein: CASSLEGFGRGLGGYTF

D gene: TRBD1
clone size: -
V gene: TRBV30
CDR3 length: 12
J gene: TRBJ1-2
CDR3 DNA: TGTGCCAACGGACAGGGAAGTTATGGCTACACCTTC
CDR3 protein: CANGQGSYGYTF

D gene: TRBD2
clone size: -
V gene: TRBV6-5
CDR3 length: 15
J gene: TRBJ2-1
CDR3 DNA: TGTGCCAGCAGTCCCGGACTAGCGGGGAACAATGAGCAGTTCTTC
CDR3 protein: CASSPGLAGNNEQFF

D gene: TRBD2
clone size: -
V gene: TRBV5-4
CDR3 length: 15
J gene: TRBJ2-3
CDR3 DNA: TGTGCCAGCAGCGGGATAGCGGGAGGGTTCAATACGCAGTATTTT
CDR3 protein: CASSGIAGGFNTQYF

D gene: TRBD1
clone size: -
V gene: TRBV4-3
CDR3 length: 18
J gene: TRBJ1-2
CDR3 DNA: TGCGCCAGCAGCCAAGATAGTGGGGCAGGGGGCGTAAGGTATGGCTACACCTTC
CDR3 protein: CASSQDSGAGGVRYGYTF